This entry lists 20 T cell receptor beta chains sequenced from one sample in a study of immune heterogeneity within non-small cell lung tumors. The authors amplified TCR beta CDR3 by multiplex PCR with 32 V and 13 J primers. TCRdb reprocessed the multiplex PCR reads via MiXCR and lists one record per CDR3 protein. The sample shows about 21,000 distinct CDR3 sequences, around 26% of them seen only once. The template consisted of bulk tumor genomic DNA, with about 620 ng used per sample. Doctors removed several biopsies from each primary tumor during surgery, keeping them far apart. Curative surgical treatment was performed in patients who had newly diagnosed, untreated non-small cell lung cancer. The sequenced sample was lung tumor tissue. The receptors shown here come from a middle-aged man with non-small cell lung cancer.

This clonotype has ten or more counts. The chain couples TRBV12-3 or TRBV12-4 to TRBJ1-6, with D tentatively TRBD1 (5 bases). The CDR3 sequence is 12 residues long. The V end lost 3 bases, the J end lost 11 bases, and 8 bases lay between the germline ends. This CDR3 reads CASSFGGAPLHF. CDR3 DNA: TGTGCCAGCAGTTTTGGGGGGGCACCCCTCCACTTT.

Only a few counts were recorded for this clonotype. The rearrangement links TRBV11-2 to TRBJ2-5; D is possibly TRBD2 (6 bases). The V gene's germline CDR1 is SGHAT and CDR2 FQNNGV. V was pared by 5 bases and J by 7 bases, with 17 bases between. CDR3 length: 14 amino acids. The chain's CDR3 is CASSPIGGKGTQYF. The DNA of the CDR3 is TGTGCCAGCAGCCCAATTGGCGGGAAAGGGACCCAGTACTTC.

The chain combines TRBV5-5 with TRBJ2-7; no clear D. CDR3 length equals 15 residues. The germline V gene encodes CDR1 SGHKS and CDR2 YYEKEE (reference sequence). Deletions cut 4 bases from V and 0 bases from J, with 14 bases between. In DNA, the CDR3 is TGTGCCAGCAGCGTGCTATCAGTGGCCTCCTACGAGCAGTACTTC. Amino acids: CASSVLSVASYEQYF. Combining the CDR3 with reference TRBV5-5 and TRBJ2-7 gives the whole variable domain DAGVTQSPTHLIKTRGQQVTLRCSPISGHKSVSWYQQVLGQGPQFIFQYYEKEERGRGNFPDRFSARQFPNYSSELNVNALLLGDSALYLCASSVLSVASYEQYFGPGTRLTVT.

Of note for this clonotype: An end of the junction does not agree with germline; a read error may underlie this. The chain has TRBV5-4 and TRBJ2-1; TRBD2 matches 8 bases. The CDR3 is made up of 16 amino acids. Germline V lookup: CDR1 SGHNT, CDR2 YYREEE (reference sequence). The CDR3 protein is CASSLFGRATYTEQFF. The CDR3 DNA follows: TGTGCCAGCAGCTTGTTCGGGAGGGCCACCTACACTGAGCAGTTCTTC.

Only one count was recorded for this clonotype. The rearrangement links TRBV7-9 to TRBJ2-1, with TRBD2 matching over 8 bases. Germline CDR1 reads SEHNR; CDR2 reads FQNEAQ (reference sequence). J gave up 12 bases and V 0 bases, and 13 bases lay outside the gene matches. This CDR3 spans 16 amino acids. The CDR3, as DNA: TGTGCCAGCAGCTTAGCGCAAAGCGGGGGCACAAGAGGGCAGTTCTTC. Protein sequence: CASSLAQSGGTRGQFF.

This clonotype was picked up many times. The chain combines TRBV7-3 with TRBJ2-2, with a possible D match to TRBD2 (5 bases). CDR1 SGHTA and CDR2 FQGTGA come from the germline V gene. CDR3 size: 14 residues. The V end was cut by 8 bases, the J end by 1 base, with 11 bases between. CDR3 DNA: TGTGCCAGCCGGCAAGCGGTGAACACCGGGGAGCTGTTTTTT. Protein sequence: CASRQAVNTGELFF.

The V gene is TRBV28, the J gene TRBJ1-4, with TRBD1 as a possible D gene (5 bases). Germline CDR1 reads MDHEN; CDR2 reads SYDVKM. The CDR3 length is 11 residues. The V end was cut by 2 bases, the J end by 10 bases, with 5 bases between. The CDR3 here is CASSLDRKLFF. The CDR3 DNA reads as TGTGCCAGCAGTTTAGACAGAAAACTGTTTTTT.

The chain combines TRBV7-2 with TRBJ2-4; D is unclear. Trimming cost V 4 bases and J 6 bases, with 7 bases left between them. The CDR3 has 12 residues. Germline CDR1 reads SGHTA; CDR2 reads FQGNSA. The CDR3 coding sequence is TGTGCCAGCAGCTCCATCGGAAACATTCAGTACTTC. The encoded protein is CASSSIGNIQYF.

The V gene is TRBV19, the J gene TRBJ2-2; no clear D. Looked up from germline, CDR1 is LNHDA and CDR2 is SQIVND (reference sequence). The CDR3 contains 12 residues. V was clipped by 9 bases and J by 6 bases, with 11 bases between them. The CDR3 bases are TGTGCCAGCATGGATATCCCCGGGGAGCTGTTTTTT. The encoded protein is CASMDIPGELFF.

This clonotype is classed as medium-sized. The chain links TRBV2 to TRBJ2-7; no definite D call. V lost 6 bases and J lost 9, with 12 bases in between. CDR1 SNHLY and CDR2 FYNNEI come from the germline V gene. The CDR3 is 11 residues long. The CDR3 loop reads CASRSRNVQYF. The DNA for the CDR3 is TGTGCCAGCAGATCACGCAATGTGCAGTACTTC.

V usage is TRBV18 and J usage is TRBJ2-2, with 10 bases that match TRBD2. Germline-derived CDR1 and CDR2 are KGHSH and LQKENI. V was pared by 2 bases and J by 4 bases, with 7 bases of the junction left unmatched. This CDR3 is 17 amino acids long. This CDR3 is CASSPMSGRAGTGELFF. DNA for the CDR3: TGTGCCAGCTCACCAATGAGCGGGAGGGCCGGCACCGGGGAGCTGTTTTTT.

The CDR3 region has the DNA TGTGCCAGCAGTGAGGGTGGGGGCGCCAAAAACATTCAGTACTTC. It specifies CASSEGGGAKNIQYF. The rearrangement links TRBV6-1 to TRBJ2-4, with a weak D call TRBD1 (6 bases). CDR1 MNHNS and CDR2 SASEGT come from the germline V gene. Trimming took 3 bases from V and 1 from J, leaving 10 bases between them. The CDR3 runs 15 residues.

A remark on this clonotype: A clone one base away is much larger, so this may be a read error. The chain carries TRBV11-3 and TRBJ1-3; D unclear. The germline V gene has CDR1 SGHNT and CDR2 YENEEA. This CDR3 contains 16 residues. CDR3 loop: CASSSRKYSSGNTISF. Written as DNA, the CDR3 is TGTGCCAGCAGCTCCAGGAAGTACAGCTCTGGAAACACCATATCTTTT.

This chain links TRBV11-2 with TRBJ1-2; D is ambiguous. Germline V lookup: CDR1 SGHAT, CDR2 FQNNGV. This CDR3 is 14 amino acids long. Trimming removed 2 bases from V and 0 bases from J, with 7 bases in between. CDR3 amino acids: CASSLSDTNYGYTF. The CDR3 bases are TGTGCCAGCAGCTTATCAGATACTAACTATGGCTACACCTTC.

This clonotype was counted between two and nine times. The chain uses TRBV12-3 or TRBV12-4 and TRBJ1-5; TRBD1 is a possible D gene (5 bases). The CDR3 runs to 15 residues. V dropped 2 bases and J dropped 3 bases, with 11 bases sitting between them. The CDR3 protein is CASSLWGGHNQPQHF. DNA of the CDR3: TGTGCCAGCAGTTTATGGGGCGGACACAATCAGCCCCAGCATTTT.

On this clonotype: Since the CDR3 does not end with the conserved phenylalanine or tryptophan, this likely comes from a read error. The genes are TRBV2 and TRBJ2-6; no firm D call. This CDR3 has 16 residues. Germline CDR1 SNHLY, CDR2 FYNNEI. Trimming cost V 4 bases and J 4 bases, with 14 bases left between them. CDR3 nucleotides: TGTGCCAGCAGTGCCCCACCCTATTTCGGGGCCAACGTCCTGACTTTA. Translating gives CASSAPPYFGANVLTL.

The sample holds many counts of this clonotype. The chain is built from TRBV28 and TRBJ1-2; 7 nucleotides line up with TRBD1. CDR1 MDHEN and CDR2 SYDVKM come from the germline V gene. J was trimmed by 2 bases and V by 10 bases; bases with no gene match: 10. The CDR3 is 14 amino acids. CDR3: CATGGGGQNYGYTF. The CDR3 DNA follows: TGTGCCACGGGGGGAGGGGGCCAGAACTATGGCTACACCTTC.

On this clonotype itself: Relative to the germline gene, one junction end is altered; a read error may explain this. The V gene is TRBV11-2, the J gene TRBJ2-5, with a tentative D call TRBD1 (7 bases). This CDR3 contains 16 residues. Germline values: CDR1 SGHAT, CDR2 FQNNGV. The CDR3 here is CARSFLAGGPWETQYF. DNA of the CDR3: TGTGCCAGAAGCTTTTTAGCAGGGGGGCCGTGGGAGACCCAGTACTTC.

This clonotype has at least ten counts. This chain connects TRBV19 to TRBJ1-6; D gene ambiguous. V was shortened by 6 bases and J by 6 bases, with 15 bases between the two germline ends. Germline V gene sequence: CDR1 LNHDA, CDR2 SQIVND (reference sequence). The CDR3 consists of 15 residues. The CDR3 bases are TGTGCCAGTAGAGGAAGCGGCGCTACTAATTCACCCCTCCACTTT. Translating it yields CASRGSGATNSPLHF.

This clonotype was seen at least ten times. The chain links TRBV12-3 or TRBV12-4 to TRBJ2-1; 10 nucleotides agree with TRBD1. The CDR3 contains 16 residues. Unmatched junction bases numbered 7, after V lost 3 bases and J lost 5 bases. The CDR3 DNA reads TGTGCCAGCAGTTTGTCCGGGACAGGGGTAAACAATGAGCAGTTCTTC. This gives the protein CASSLSGTGVNNEQFF.